Below, 12 T cell receptor beta chains from the same sample are listed, as sequenced in a study of long-term antiretroviral therapy in people with HIV. Researchers report immunoSEQ v3.0 was run at survey level. Profiling relied on immunoSEQ multiplex PCR, and the TCRdb table lists in-frame clones only, not all of them. The sample lists roughly 15,000 clones, less than 95% occurring once. This sample comprised unsorted PBMCs, obtained about 6 years after starting antiretroviral therapy. Every receptor here comes from a woman aged 45-65 years with HIV.

The rearrangement links TRBV30 to TRBJ2-5; D remains unclear. Deletions cut 3 bases from V and 5 bases from J, with 13 bases between. Germline-derived CDR1 and CDR2 are GTSNPN and SVGIG (reference sequence). The CDR3 runs to 13 residues. CDR3 region: CAWSRLLTETQYF. In nucleotides, the CDR3 is TGTGCCTGGAGCCGCCTCTTGACGGAGACCCAGTACTTC.

The chain couples TRBV6-1 to TRBJ1-3; TRBD1 aligns across 9 bases. The J segment lost 7 bases and the V segment lost 7 bases, leaving 5 bases of the junction unmatched. The germline V gene has CDR1 MNHNS and CDR2 SASEGT. The CDR3 has 13 residues. The CDR3 reads CASILQGANTIYF. The CDR3, as DNA: TGTGCCAGCATTTTACAGGGGGCTAACACCATATATTTT.

The V and J genes are TRBV7-2 and TRBJ2-1, with 9 bases that match TRBD2. The CDR3 contains 14 residues. Germline trimming cut 4 bases from V and 7 bases from J; bases unmatched to any gene: 5. Germline V CDR1 and CDR2: SGHTA, FQGNSA. CDR3 in amino acids: CASSSGLALNEQFF. The CDR3, as DNA: TGTGCCAGCAGCTCCGGACTAGCGCTGAATGAGCAGTTCTTC.

This chain links TRBV2 with TRBJ2-7, with 8 positions matching TRBD1. This CDR3 spans 13 amino acids. Trimming removed 11 bases from V and 6 bases from J; junction bases left unmatched: 12. The germline V gene has CDR1 SNHLY and CDR2 FYNNEI. The CDR3, as DNA: TGTGCCGGAAAGACAGGGGCGCCGGCCGAGCAGTACTTC. Residues: CAGKTGAPAEQYF.

The chain carries TRBV10-3 and TRBJ2-5, with TRBD2 identical over 7 bases. The end of the DNA fits TRBJ2-7 better, so the J call may be wrong. CDR3 size: 16 residues. Germline V gives CDR1 ENHRY, CDR2 SYGVKD. CDR3 in amino acids: CAISEPSGIPPYEQYF. In DNA, the CDR3 is TGTGCCATCAGTGAACCTAGCGGAATACCTCCCTACGAGCAGTACTTC.

Here the CDR3 reads CATSTVGRQINEKLFF. The CDR3, as DNA: TGTGCCACCAGCACAGTAGGGAGGCAGATTAATGAAAAACTGTTTTTT. V is TRBV15 and J is TRBJ1-4, with no clear D. CDR3 length: 16 residues. V was clipped by 4 bases and J by 4 bases, with 16 bases between them. Germline V gene lookup returns CDR1 LNHNV and CDR2 YYDKDF (reference sequence).

This chain links TRBV18 with TRBJ1-2, with a possible D match to TRBD1 (6 bases). V was pared by 0 bases and J by 4 bases, with 21 bases between. Looked up from germline, CDR1 is KGHSH and CDR2 is LQKENI. This CDR3 is built from 18 residues. The CDR3, as DNA: TGTGCCAGCTCACCACCGGGGGCTTCAGGGATCATTCGCTATGGCTACACCTTC. It translates to CASSPPGASGIIRYGYTF.

This clone was counted between two and nine times. V and J are TRBV28 and TRBJ2-7; D perhaps matches TRBD1 (7 bases). CDR1 and CDR2 from the germline V gene are MDHEN and SYDVKM. This CDR3 is built from 12 residues. V dropped 4 bases and J dropped 7 bases, with 11 bases sitting between them. CDR3 amino acids: CASSSGGREQYF. The CDR3 bases are TGTGCCAGCAGTTCAGGGGGGAGGGAGCAGTACTTC.

This chain connects TRBV5-6 to TRBJ1-2; D not certain. Trimming left V 0 bases short and J 6 bases short, with 12 bases between. Germline V gene sequence: CDR1 SGHDT, CDR2 YYEEEE. There are 14 residues in the CDR3. The CDR3 is CASSLGGVSNGYTF. The CDR3 bases are TGTGCCAGCAGCTTGGGGGGAGTCTCGAATGGCTACACCTTC.

The rearrangement links TRBV5-4 to TRBJ1-2; D call uncertain. This CDR3 contains 12 residues. The germline V and J ends were trimmed by 0 bases and 12 bases, with 12 bases remaining between them. In germline, CDR1 is SGHNT, CDR2 YYREEE (reference sequence). CDR3 loop: CASSLASESHTF. The CDR3 DNA follows: TGTGCCAGCAGCTTGGCCAGCGAGTCGCACACCTTC. The full variable domain, completed using reference TRBV5-4 and TRBJ1-2, is ETGVTQSPTHLIKTRGQQVTLRCSSQSGHNTVSWYQQALGQGPQFIFQYYREEENGRGNFPPRFSGLQFPNYSSELNVNALELDDSALYLCASSLASESHTFGSGTRLTVV.

Comments on this clone: At one end, the junction sequence differs from germline, possibly due to a read error. The chain carries TRBV19 and TRBJ1-4; no clear D gene. Germline V gene lookup returns CDR1 LNHDA and CDR2 SQIVND (reference sequence). The CDR3 is made up of 14 amino acids. The CDR3 DNA reads TGTGCCAGTAGTCTAGAGGTGAACAATGAAAAACTGTTTTTT. Translated: CASSLEVNNEKLFF. Looking up the rest from reference TRBV19 and TRBJ1-4 gives the full variable domain: DGGITQSPKYLFRKEGQNVTLSCEQNLNHDAMYWYRQDPGQGLRLIYYSQIVNDFQKGDIAEGYSVSREKKESFPLTVTSAQKNPTAFYLCASSLEVNNEKLFFGSGTQLSVL.

V gene TRBV6-1 combines with J gene TRBJ1-3; D is unresolved. V was shortened by 9 bases and J by 0 bases, with 9 bases between the two germline ends. Germline loops: CDR1 MNHNS, CDR2 SASEGT. The CDR3 spans 13 residues. The DNA for the CDR3 is TGTGCCAGTTCGGGCAGCTCTGGAAACACCATATATTTT. Residues: CASSGSSGNTIYF.